One sample yielded the 5 T cell receptor beta chains listed below, sequenced in a study of blood T cell repertoires in COVID-19. Repertoires were generated with immunoSEQ multiplex PCR, while TCRdb's copy carries only in-frame clones and drops some. The sample has approximately 300,000 clones, around 87% seen once. The sample comprised PBMCs or T cells enriched from blood (not recorded which). These receptors were obtained from a woman between 25 and 40 years old who had recovered from COVID-19.

The chain employs TRBV6-2 or TRBV6-3 and TRBJ2-5, with TRBD2 identical over 7 bases. There are 13 residues in the CDR3. With 4 bases clipped from V and 5 bases from J, the junction kept 4 bases outside the gene matches. Germline V CDR1 and CDR2: MNHEY, SVGEGT. Here the CDR3 DNA reads TGTGCCAGCAGTTCACTAGCGCAGGAGACCCAGTACTTC. This encodes CASSSLAQETQYF.

As for this clone: The sample holds other DNA sequences that translate to the same CDR3. The chain recombines TRBV19 with TRBJ1-1; D not resolved. The germline V and J ends were trimmed by 4 bases and 0 bases, with 6 bases remaining between them. The germline gives CDR1 LNHDA, CDR2 SQIVND (reference sequence). The CDR3 runs 13 residues. The DNA for the CDR3 is TGTGCCAGTAGTACCACGGTGAACACTGAAGCTTTCTTT. It translates to CASSTTVNTEAFF.

The CDR3 reads CASSPWGGGELFF. The DNA of the CDR3 is TGTGCCAGCAGCCCTTGGGGGGGCGGGGAGCTGTTTTTT. This chain connects TRBV3-1 (or the pseudogene TRBV3-2) to TRBJ2-2; 7 bases match TRBD2. This CDR3 is 13 amino acids long. In germline, CDR1 is LGHDT, CDR2 YNNKEL (reference sequence). Losses at the gene ends were 4 bases for V and 7 bases for J; bases not matched to a gene: 3.

The chain joins TRBV18 to TRBJ1-1; D gene uncertain. V was trimmed by 3 bases and J by 0 bases, leaving 17 bases between them. Per germline, CDR1 KGHSH and CDR2 LQKENI. The length of the CDR3 is 17 residues. The CDR3 DNA reads TGTGCCAGCTCACCGGGAGGGTCTCTTTACATGAACACTGAAGCTTTCTTT. The encoded protein is CASSPGGSLYMNTEAFF. The full variable domain, completed using reference TRBV18 and TRBJ1-1, is NAGVMQNPRHLVRRRGQEARLRCSPMKGHSHVYWYRQLPEEGLKFMVYLQKENIIDESGMPKERFSAEFPKEGPSILRIQQVVRGDSAAYFCASSPGGSLYMNTEAFFGQGTRLTVV.

This chain links TRBV5-1 with TRBJ2-4, with D hard to call. Per the germline V gene, CDR1 is SGHRS and CDR2 is YFSETQ. V lost 2 bases, J lost 0 bases, and 12 bases lay in between. This CDR3 region has 16 residues. In DNA, the CDR3 is TGCGCCAGCAGCTTCACCAGAAATAAAGCCAAAAACATTCAGTACTTC. Amino acid sequence: CASSFTRNKAKNIQYF.